This T cell receptor beta chain was profiled in a study of glioma-infiltrating T cells (dated by TCRdb to about 2016). A note on the overall study: TCR alpha- and beta-chain repertoires were sequenced from glioma tissue, non-neoplastic brain tissue and matched peripheral blood mononuclear cells. To measure divergence between tissue and blood T-cell populations, each tissue-infiltrating repertoire was compared with the peripheral blood repertoire of the same patient. Three low-grade glioma patients, several primary glioblastoma patients and three non-glioma patients contributing non-neoplastic brain tissue were included in the paired cohort. General findings and caveats noted by the study authors: Tissue and blood shared very few CDR3 sequences, a result attributed to high CDR3 diversity and limited sampling. Group comparisons were based on small numbers of patients: three non-neoplastic, three low-grade glioma and several glioblastoma patients. VJ-independent divergence between tissue and blood was found to be below expectation in non-neoplastic patients but above expectation in all gliomas, particularly low-grade gliomas.

The iRepertoire nested amplicon-rescue multiplex PCR (arm-PCR) platform was used to amplify TCR alpha and beta CDR3 regions from RNA. The input for one-step reverse transcription and amplification was about 100-400 ng of either tissue mRNA or PBMC total RNA. Following bead purification, Illumina adapters were added by a secondary multiplex PCR, and libraries between 200 and 400 bp were gel-purified. Libraries carried internal 6-nucleotide barcodes used for demultiplexing. Sequencing of the libraries was done on an Illumina MiSeq using 2x220 or 2x250 nucleotide paired-end reads. On the authors' methods: Paired reads were merged with FLASH 1.2.11 and aligned to the GRCh37 human genome with BWA-MEM before extracting TRA and TRB reads. For V and J assignment, an IMGT-derived reference of cassette sequences and CDR3 motifs that included pseudogenes was used. Reads were translated in three frames, and productive CDR3s were defined as those with a C...FGXG motif and no stop codons. Clonotypes were defined as unique combinations of V-J cassette pair and CDR3 amino acid sequence. Filtering of reads was based on Hamming distance, with the threshold set by the sequence error rate of each sample in mapped regions. The public sequencing data were trimmed at Q25 with fastp and processed into clonotypes with MiXCR by TCRdb, which kept only in-frame beta chains. Merged by CDR3 protein, the rows form single entries marked with the most common genes and DNA. These V and J calls originate from TCRdb's pipeline instead of the authors' own analysis. For this sample there are under 200,000 distinct CDR3 sequences; about 47% appear just once. The ten most abundant clones make up roughly 5.5% of the sample.

From the cysteine through the phenylalanine, the CDR3 covers 15 amino acids. The sequence is cut down to CDR3 DNA, 45 bases in frame from base 1. CDR1 SGHRS and CDR2 YFSETQ were looked up in the germline V gene. V is clipped by 3 bases and J by 6 bases, and the sequence between their germline boundaries is 19 bases long. With regard to this clonotype: Its antigen is still unknown. No base quality information exists; no much larger clone differs at one position.

The rearrangement joined TRBV5-1 to TRBJ2-7; a tentative D match to TRBD1 spans 6 bases. Sample: glioma tissue, nonneoplastic brain tissue, or PBMCs (not recorded which). This receptor was taken from a human donor with low-grade glioma or glioblastoma, undergoing nonglioma brain surgery, or in good health (not recorded which). The DNA is as follows: TGCGCCAGCAGCTATAAACAGGGACCTACTGCCGAGCAGTACTTC. Translated, it gives CASSYKQGPTAEQYF. The variable domain in full, with residues beyond the CDR3 obtained from the reference TRBV5-1 and TRBJ2-7 genes, is KAGVTQTPRYLIKTRGQQVTLSCSPISGHRSVSWYQQTPGQGLQFLFEYFSETQRNKGNFPGRFSGRQFSNSRSEMNVSTLELGDSALYLCASSYKQGPTAEQYFGPGTRLTVT.